This is a list of T cell receptor beta chains from one sample in a study of OX40 agonist ivuxolimab in advanced cancers. The protocol was immunoSEQ multiplex PCR, while the TCRdb copy is restricted to in-frame clones and leaves out a portion. There are around 61,000 clones in the sample; around 80% occur only once, and roughly 5.2% lies in the top ten. The starting material was CD4+ or CD8+ T cells sorted from blood, obtained in a trial of the OX40 agonist ivuxolimab. The receptors here all came from an adult with an advanced solid tumor such as melanoma, head and neck, liver or kidney cancer. Both conserved end residues are part of each CDR3. Each record gives: CDR3 length, V gene, clone size, J gene, D gene, CDR3 DNA, CDR3 protein. The D gene is left open where the match is weak. The size of a clone is reported for some rows only, either as once, few or many, or as a class for expanded clones.

len: 15; v_gene: TRBV4-1; abundance: -; j_gene: TRBJ2-7; d_gene: -; CDR3nt: TGCGCCAGCAGCCAACTAAGGGGGGGCCCCTACGAGCAGTACTTC; CDR3aa: CASSQLRGGPYEQYF
len: 13; v_gene: TRBV30; abundance: -; j_gene: TRBJ2-7; d_gene: -; CDR3nt: TGTGCCTGGAGTGATGGGGGGATGAAGCGAAGCAACTTC; CDR3aa: CAWSDGGMKRSNF
len: 12; v_gene: TRBV2; abundance: few; j_gene: TRBJ1-2; d_gene: -; CDR3nt: TGTGCCAGCAGTGAAAGAGGGTATGGCTACACCTTC; CDR3aa: CASSERGYGYTF
len: 15; v_gene: TRBV2; abundance: -; j_gene: TRBJ2-1; d_gene: TRBD2; CDR3nt: TGTGCCAGCAGTGAAACTAGCGGGGCCTACAATGAGCAGTTCTTC; CDR3aa: CASSETSGAYNEQFF
len: 15; v_gene: TRBV7-7; abundance: -; j_gene: TRBJ2-1; d_gene: TRBD1; CDR3nt: TGTGCTAGCGCTTCCGGACAGGGTCGGCACAATGAGCAGTTCTTC; CDR3aa: CASASGQGRHNEQFF
len: 15; v_gene: TRBV6-5; abundance: few; j_gene: TRBJ2-6; d_gene: -; CDR3nt: TGTGCCAGCAGTTACTCGCCCTCTGGGGCCAACGTCCTGACTTTC; CDR3aa: CASSYSPSGANVLTF
len: 15; v_gene: TRBV6-5; abundance: -; j_gene: TRBJ2-7; d_gene: -; CDR3nt: TGTGCCAGCAGTTACGGAATAGCGAAACCGACCGAGCAGTACTTC; CDR3aa: CASSYGIAKPTEQYF
len: 15; v_gene: TRBV19; abundance: -; j_gene: TRBJ2-7; d_gene: TRBD2; CDR3nt: TGTGCCAGTAGTCCGAGAGCGGGAGGCCAGTACGAGCAGTACTTC; CDR3aa: CASSPRAGGQYEQYF
len: 14; v_gene: TRBV11-3; abundance: -; j_gene: TRBJ2-2; d_gene: -; CDR3nt: TGTGCCAGCAGCTCCCAGGGAAACACCGGGGAGCTGTTTTTT; CDR3aa: CASSSQGNTGELFF
len: 14; v_gene: TRBV7-9; abundance: -; j_gene: TRBJ2-2; d_gene: -; CDR3nt: TGTGCCAGCAGCTTCCCCCTAGTCGCCGGGGAGCTGTTTTTT; CDR3aa: CASSFPLVAGELFF
len: 17; v_gene: TRBV19; abundance: once; j_gene: TRBJ1-3; d_gene: TRBD1; CDR3nt: TGTGCCAGTAGTTCCCTAGGGGGACAGGGAGCTGGAAACACCATATATTTT; CDR3aa: CASSSLGGQGAGNTIYF
len: 13; v_gene: TRBV21-1; abundance: -; j_gene: TRBJ2-7; d_gene: -; CDR3nt: TGTGCCACCAGACAGCTACGAGGGGGCGAGCAGTACTTC; CDR3aa: CATRQLRGGEQYF
len: 11; v_gene: TRBV6-6; abundance: -; j_gene: TRBJ2-5; d_gene: -; CDR3nt: TGTGCCAGCAGTTACGGGGAGACCCAGTACTTC; CDR3aa: CASSYGETQYF
len: 13; v_gene: TRBV19; abundance: -; j_gene: TRBJ1-1; d_gene: -; CDR3nt: TGTGCCAGTAAACCGGGGCTTAACACTGAAGCTTTCTTT; CDR3aa: CASKPGLNTEAFF